Reported below is one T cell receptor (beta chain). Its specificity is unknown. V was clipped by 1 base and J by 3 bases, with 3 bases between them. The CDR3 covers 13 residues. CDR1 LNHDA and CDR2 SQIVND come from the germline V gene (reference sequence). Treatment: roughly 10-day PBMC culture with coronavirus spike peptide pools or control peptides (ViraFEST assay). ViraFEST used peptide pools to expand antigen-specific T cells and subsequently sequenced their TCRs. Sequenced with the Oncomine TCR Beta short-read assay was DNA taken from cultured CD4+ T cells. The authors extracted genomic DNA from cultured CD4+ T cells. One entry per CDR3 protein results from TCRdb running MiXCR on the PCR reads. The repertoire has over 10,000 distinct CDR3 sequences, approximately 54% of them found once; the top ten carry over 15%. This sample is drawn from a study of vaccination and CD4 T cells after COVID-19. Study-level background: The BNT162b2 or mRNA-1273 vaccine was given to participants in two doses. Cultures that served as controls received a CEFX pool, an HIV-1 Nef pool, or no peptide.

Sequenced: CD4+ T cells from blood, cultured in vitro. This receptor was taken from a human donor who had recovered from COVID-19. The chain is built from TRBV19 and TRBJ2-2; D is undetermined. In DNA, the CDR3 is TGTGCCAGTAGTATAGCGGACACCGGGGAGCTGTTTTTT. As protein: CASSIADTGELFF. The full variable domain, in which reference TRBV19 and TRBJ2-2 provide the parts outside the CDR3, is DGGITQSPKYLFRKEGQNVTLSCEQNLNHDAMYWYRQDPGQGLRLIYYSQIVNDFQKGDIAEGYSVSREKKESFPLTVTSAQKNPTAFYLCASSIADTGELFFGEGSRLTVL.